The following is a TCR beta chain sequence with its context. Its binding antigen is unknown. Nothing much larger sits one base from this clone, and base qualities are not available. The source of the sample is a study of blood T cell repertoires in COVID-19 (dated by TCRdb to 2020 to 2021). The study in broad terms: Samples covering the acute and convalescent phases of COVID-19 were provided by collaborators in the United States, Italy and Spain. The material from the prospective study consisted of cDNA or gDNA derived from T cells, B-cell-depleted T cells, or PBMCs. Deeply sampled blood TCRbeta repertoires from subjects exposed to, actively infected with, or recovered from COVID-19 were included in the dataset. A freely available public database, intended as a resource for researchers studying the immune response to SARS-CoV-2, is where the repertoires were released. The samples were drawn from the first 160 participants of the ongoing ImmuneRACE study and from some 1,300 subjects provided by 6 global collaborators. Nearly every sample came with metadata listing a de-identified subject ID, COVID-19 status, age in years and sex. HLA class I and class II types, where available, came from metadata supplied by the sample provider rather than from assay-based typing. The study at large found these results: Clinical and demographic metadata were provided uncurated, with the amount varying by source and participant.

Participants in the prospective study were enrolled through a virtual design, were aged about 18 to 90 years, and lived in under 25 United States geographic areas. In the prospective study, participants were assigned to cohorts based on the clinical history participants reported in a screening survey and a study questionnaire. In the prospective study, whole blood, serum and a nasopharyngeal or oropharyngeal swab were collected from each participant by mobile phlebotomists. Additional blood draws and questionnaires over an approximately 2-month period could optionally be provided by prospective study participants. Before DNA extraction, blood samples from the prospective study were shipped at room temperature or frozen. TCRbeta CDR3 regions were amplified from genomic DNA using the immunoSEQ Assay, a bias-controlled multiplex PCR. Under the source paper's analysis protocol: The number of nucleated cells in each sample was estimated from the amplification of reference gene primers within the assay. Sequence reads were collapsed and filtered to measure the absolute abundance of every unique TCRbeta CDR3 rearrangement. For each sample, productive Simpson clonality was calculated by taking the square root of Simpson's diversity index across productive rearrangements. TCRdb retrieved this table from immuneACCESS and kept in-frame rearrangements only. Not all clones are present; in checked studies, unresolved V genes account for under half, and no reason is known for the remainder. D and trimming come from the DNA, and the V and J calls and clone size come from that table. The sample table contains 260,000 or so clones; only one count was recorded for 80% to 90% of them. Of the sample, 2.6% falls within the top ten clones.

The specimen was PBMCs or T cells enriched from blood (not recorded which). The clonotype originates from a young woman with acute COVID-19.

In nucleotides, the sequence is TGTGCCAGCTCACCAGGCCAGGGGATCGCAGATACGCAGTATTTT. This sequence encodes CASSPGQGIADTQYF. The V gene is TRBV18 and the J gene is TRBJ2-3; possibly the D gene is TRBD1, per 6 matching bases. The V and J ends are trimmed by 2 bases and 4 bases, leaving 13 bases between them. The CDR3 spans 15 residues, from the cysteine through the phenylalanine. The retained sequence is limited to the CDR3, 45 bases, with the frame set at the first base. CDR1 and CDR2 are read off the germline V gene as KGHSH and LQKENI. The reference TRBV18 and TRBJ2-3 proteins fill in what lies around the CDR3, so the full variable domain reads NAGVMQNPRHLVRRRGQEARLRCSPMKGHSHVYWYRQLPEEGLKFMVYLQKENIIDESGMPKERFSAEFPKEGPSILRIQQVVRGDSAAYFCASSPGQGIADTQYFGPGTRLTVL.